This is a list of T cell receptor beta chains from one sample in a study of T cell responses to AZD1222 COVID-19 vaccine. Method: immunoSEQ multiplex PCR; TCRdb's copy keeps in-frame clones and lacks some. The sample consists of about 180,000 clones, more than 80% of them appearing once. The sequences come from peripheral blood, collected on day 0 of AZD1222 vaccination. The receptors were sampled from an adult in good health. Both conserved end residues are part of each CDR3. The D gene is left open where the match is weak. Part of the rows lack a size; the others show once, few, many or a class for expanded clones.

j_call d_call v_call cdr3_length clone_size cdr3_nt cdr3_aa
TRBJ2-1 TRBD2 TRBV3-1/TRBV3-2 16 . TGTGCCAGCAGCCAATTTAGCGGGGGCTCCTACAATGAGCAGTTCTTC CASSQFSGGSYNEQFF
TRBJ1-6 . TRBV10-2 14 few TGCGCCAGCAGTGATCGGACGGAACGATCACCCCTCCACTTT CASSDRTERSPLHF
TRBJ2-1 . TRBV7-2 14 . TGTGCCAGCAGCTTACCTCGGGAGAAGAATGAGCAGTTCTTC CASSLPREKNEQFF
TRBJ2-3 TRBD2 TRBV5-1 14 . TGCGCCAGCAGTGCTAGCGGGAGCACAGATACGCAGTATTTT CASSASGSTDTQYF
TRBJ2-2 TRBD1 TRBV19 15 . TGTGCCAGTACCAGAGACAGGGGAAGGGCCGGGGAGCTGTTTTTT CASTRDRGRAGELFF
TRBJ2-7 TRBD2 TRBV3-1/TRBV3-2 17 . TGTGCCAGCAGCCAAGACTGGAGCGGGAGAGGTGGGGACGAGCAGTACTTC CASSQDWSGRGGDEQYF
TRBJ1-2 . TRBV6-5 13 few TGTGCCAGCAGTTACGGCAGGGGTTATGGCTACACCTTC CASSYGRGYGYTF
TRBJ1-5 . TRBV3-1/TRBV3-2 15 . TGTGCCAGCAGCCAAGATGCCAGGGGTAGTAGGCCCCAGCATTTT CASSQDARGSRPQHF
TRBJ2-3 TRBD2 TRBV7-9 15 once TGTGCCAGCAGCCCAGTAGCGGGATCTCAAGATACGCAGTATTTT CASSPVAGSQDTQYF
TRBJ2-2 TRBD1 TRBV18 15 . TGTGCCAGCTCCCTGGGACAGGGAGAAAACGGGGAGCTGTTTTTT CASSLGQGENGELFF
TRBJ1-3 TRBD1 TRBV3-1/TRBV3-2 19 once TGTGCCAGCAGCCAAGATGGTCGGGGACAGGTGAACTCTGGAAACACCATATATTTT CASSQDGRGQVNSGNTIYF
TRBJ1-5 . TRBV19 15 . TGTGCCAGTAGCCTCGACAGTTATAGCAATCAGCCCCAGCATTTT CASSLDSYSNQPQHF
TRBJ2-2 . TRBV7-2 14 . TGTGCCAGCAGCCTACAGGGAACCACCGGGGAGCTGTTTTTT CASSLQGTTGELFF
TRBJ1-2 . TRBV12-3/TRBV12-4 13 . TGTGCCAGCACTTCCTACGGAGGGGATGGCTACACCTTC CASTSYGGDGYTF
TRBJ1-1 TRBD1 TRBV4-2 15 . TGTGCCAGCAGCCGGACAGGGGGCGCCGACACTGAAGCTTTCTTT CASSRTGGADTEAFF
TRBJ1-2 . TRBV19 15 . TGTGCCAGTAGTATAGATAGCGGAAGACGCTATGGCTACACCTTC CASSIDSGRRYGYTF
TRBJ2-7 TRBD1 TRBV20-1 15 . TGCAGTGCTAGTAGGGGCGCAGGGGGCCCCTACGAGCAGTACTTC CSASRGAGGPYEQYF
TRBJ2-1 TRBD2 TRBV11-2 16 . TGTGCCAGCAGCTCCAAACTAGCGGGAGGGGGAAATGAGCAGTTCTTC CASSSKLAGGGNEQFF
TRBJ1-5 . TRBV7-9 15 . TGTGCCAGCTGGTTAGTGGGGGGTGAGACTCAGCCCCAGCATTTT CASWLVGGETQPQHF
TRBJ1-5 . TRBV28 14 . TGTGCCAGCAGTTCAGGACAGAACAATCAGCCCCAGCATTTT CASSSGQNNQPQHF
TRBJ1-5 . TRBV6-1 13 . TGTGCCAGCAGTCAGAATAGCAATCAGCCCCAGCATTTT CASSQNSNQPQHF
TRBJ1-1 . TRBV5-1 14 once TGCGCCAGCAGCCCGTCTACTGGGGGTACTGAAGCTTTCTTT CASSPSTGGTEAFF
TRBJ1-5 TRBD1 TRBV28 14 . TGTGCCGGCCGGACAGGGCATGGCAATCAGCCCCAGCATTTT CAGRTGHGNQPQHF
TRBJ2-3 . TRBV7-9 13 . TGTGCCAGCAGCGACAGTCTCACAGATACGCAGTATTTT CASSDSLTDTQYF
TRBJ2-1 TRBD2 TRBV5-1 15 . TGCGCCAGCAGCTTGACTAGCGGGAGTTTCAATGAGCAGTTCTTC CASSLTSGSFNEQFF
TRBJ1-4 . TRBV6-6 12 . TGTGCCAGCAATCCAGGGGCTGGAAAACTGTTTTTT CASNPGAGKLFF
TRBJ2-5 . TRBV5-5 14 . TGTGCCAGCAGCTTGAGTCAGAATGAAGAGACCCAGTACTTC CASSLSQNEETQYF
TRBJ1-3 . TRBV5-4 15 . TGTGCCAGCAGCTTGCGGGTGAACTCTGGAAACACCATATATTTT CASSLRVNSGNTIYF
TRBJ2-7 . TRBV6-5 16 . TGTGCCAGCAGTTACTCGAGTCGGATTCCCTCCTACGAGCAGTACTTC CASSYSSRIPSYEQYF
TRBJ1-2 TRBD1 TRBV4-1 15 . TGCGCCAGCAGCCAAGAAGGGGGCTCGGGGTATGGCTACACCTTC CASSQEGGSGYGYTF
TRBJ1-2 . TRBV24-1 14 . TGTGCCACCAGTGACCCCGGGATTCAATATGGCTACACCTTC CATSDPGIQYGYTF
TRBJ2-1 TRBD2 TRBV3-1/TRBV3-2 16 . TGTGCCAGCAGCCGAACTAGCGGGACCAACTACAATGAGCAGTTCTTC CASSRTSGTNYNEQFF
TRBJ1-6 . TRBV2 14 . TGTGCCAGCATCGTCCTGGACAGTAATTCACCCCTCCACTTT CASIVLDSNSPLHF
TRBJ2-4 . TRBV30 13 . TGTGCCTGGGGAGGGACAGTTAAAAACATTCAGTACTTC CAWGGTVKNIQYF
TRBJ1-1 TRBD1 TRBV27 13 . TGTGCCAGCAGTTTAGGCAGGGGGGCTGAAGCTTTCTTT CASSLGRGAEAFF
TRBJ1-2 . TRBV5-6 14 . TGTGCCAGCAGGGTTTTTGCCCCGGCTTATGGCTACACCTTC CASRVFAPAYGYTF
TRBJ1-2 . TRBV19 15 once TGTGCCAGTAGTATTCAGGGACGGATTAACTATGGCTACACCTTC CASSIQGRINYGYTF
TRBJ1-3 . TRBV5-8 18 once TGTGCCAGCAGCTCGAGTACCCCCCTCTCTCTTTCTGGAAACACCATATATTTT CASSSSTPLSLSGNTIYF
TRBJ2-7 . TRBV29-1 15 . TGCAGCGTTAGCACCCTTTCGGGAAACTGGGGCGAGCAGTACTTC CSVSTLSGNWGEQYF
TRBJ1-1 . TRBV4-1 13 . TGCGCCAGCAGCCAACGTCAGGCATATGAAGCTTTCTTT CASSQRQAYEAFF
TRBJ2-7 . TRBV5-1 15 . TGCGCCAGCAGCTTGACAGGGCAGGGCTCCTACGAGCAGTACTTC CASSLTGQGSYEQYF
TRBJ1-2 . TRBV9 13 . TGTGCCAGCACCACCCAAGAGGGGTATGGCTACACCTTC CASTTQEGYGYTF
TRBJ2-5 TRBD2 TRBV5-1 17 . TGCGCCAGCAGCTTGGGGGGGACTAGCGGAACCCAAGAGACCCAGTACTTC CASSLGGTSGTQETQYF
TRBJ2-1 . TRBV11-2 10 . TGTGCCAGCAGCTTGAATGAGCAGTTCTTC CASSLNEQFF
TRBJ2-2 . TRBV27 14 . TGTGCCAGCAGTTGGTCCTTGAACACCGGGGAGCTGTTTTTT CASSWSLNTGELFF
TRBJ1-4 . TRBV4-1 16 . TGCGCCAGCAGCCACACGCACGGGCTTAATAATGAAAAACTGTTTTTT CASSHTHGLNNEKLFF
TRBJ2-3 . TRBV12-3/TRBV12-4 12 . TGTGCCAGCAGTTTATCCGGGGATACGCAGTATTTT CASSLSGDTQYF
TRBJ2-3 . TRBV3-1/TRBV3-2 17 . TGTGCCAGCAGCTCACGACCGGGACGGTTACCCACTAGTACGCAGTATTTT CASSSRPGRLPTSTQYF
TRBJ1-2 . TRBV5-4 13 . TGTGCCAGCAGCGCGCCCCAGCGCTATGGCTACACCTTC CASSAPQRYGYTF
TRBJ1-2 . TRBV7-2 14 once TGTGCCAGCAGCTTAGCGGGAGGGCTGTCTGGCTACACCTTC CASSLAGGLSGYTF
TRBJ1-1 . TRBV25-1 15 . TGTGCCAGCAGTGTACACGCCGGCCTTAACACTGAAGCTTTCTTT CASSVHAGLNTEAFF
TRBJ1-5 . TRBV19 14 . TGTGCCAGTAGTGTCTTGGGCATCAATCAGCCCCAGCATTTT CASSVLGINQPQHF
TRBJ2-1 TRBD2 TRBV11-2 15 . TGTGCCAGCAGCTTAGGACTAGCTCAGTCCAATGAGCAGTTCTTC CASSLGLAQSNEQFF
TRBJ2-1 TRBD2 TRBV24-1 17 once TGTGCCACCAGTGACCCCGTTACTAGCGGGATAGAGAATGAGCAGTTCTTC CATSDPVTSGIENEQFF
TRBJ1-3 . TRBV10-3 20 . TGTGCCATCAGTGACCCCCCAGGGGTTGGTGGACTTACGTCCGGAAACACCATATATTTT CAISDPPGVGGLTSGNTIYF